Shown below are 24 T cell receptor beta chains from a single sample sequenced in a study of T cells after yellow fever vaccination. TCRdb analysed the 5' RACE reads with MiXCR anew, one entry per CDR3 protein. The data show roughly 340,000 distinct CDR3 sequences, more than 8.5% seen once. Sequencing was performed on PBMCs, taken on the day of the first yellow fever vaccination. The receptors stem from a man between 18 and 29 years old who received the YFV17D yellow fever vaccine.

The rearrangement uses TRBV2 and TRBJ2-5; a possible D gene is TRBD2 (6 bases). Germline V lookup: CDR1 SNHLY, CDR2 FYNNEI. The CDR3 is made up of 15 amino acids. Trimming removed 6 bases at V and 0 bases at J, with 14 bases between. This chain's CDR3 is CASRRRLEYQETQYF. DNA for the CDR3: TGTGCCAGCAGACGCAGACTAGAGTACCAAGAGACCCAGTACTTC.

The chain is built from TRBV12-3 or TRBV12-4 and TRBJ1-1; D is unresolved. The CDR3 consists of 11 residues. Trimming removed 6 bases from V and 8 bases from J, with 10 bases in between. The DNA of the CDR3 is TGTGCCAGCAGGTTCTCCAGGGAAGCTTTCTTT. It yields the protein CASRFSREAFF.

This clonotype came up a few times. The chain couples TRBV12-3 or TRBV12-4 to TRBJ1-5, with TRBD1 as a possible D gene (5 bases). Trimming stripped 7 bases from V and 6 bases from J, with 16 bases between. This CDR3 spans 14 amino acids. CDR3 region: CASTQGGSTQPQHF. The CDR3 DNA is TGTGCCAGCACCCAGGGAGGGTCGACTCAGCCCCAGCATTTT.

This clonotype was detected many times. The CDR3 DNA follows: TGTGCCAGCAGGCCTCAGGGGAGCGGGGAGACCCAGTACTTC. It encodes CASRPQGSGETQYF. The V gene is TRBV28, the J gene TRBJ2-5, with D perhaps TRBD1 or TRBD2 (6 bases each). V shed 6 bases and J shed 5 bases, with 16 bases lying between them. Germline assignment: CDR1 MDHEN and CDR2 SYDVKM. This CDR3 contains 14 residues. The whole variable domain, remainder taken from reference TRBV28 and TRBJ2-5, is DVKVTQSSRYLVKRTGEKVFLECVQDMDHENMFWYRQDPGLGLRLIYFSYDVKMKEKGDIPEGYSVSREKKERFSLILESASTNQTSMYLCASRPQGSGETQYFGPGTRLLVL.

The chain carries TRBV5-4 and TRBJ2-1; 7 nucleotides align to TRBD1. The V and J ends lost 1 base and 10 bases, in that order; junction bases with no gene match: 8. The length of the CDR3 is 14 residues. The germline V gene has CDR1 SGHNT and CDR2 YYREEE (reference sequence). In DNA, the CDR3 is TGTGCCAGCAGCTTGACAGGGGATCGGGTCGAGCAGTTCTTC. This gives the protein CASSLTGDRVEQFF. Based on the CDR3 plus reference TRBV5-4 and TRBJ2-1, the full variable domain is ETGVTQSPTHLIKTRGQQVTLRCSSQSGHNTVSWYQQALGQGPQFIFQYYREEENGRGNFPPRFSGLQFPNYSSELNVNALELDDSALYLCASSLTGDRVEQFFGPGTRLTVL.

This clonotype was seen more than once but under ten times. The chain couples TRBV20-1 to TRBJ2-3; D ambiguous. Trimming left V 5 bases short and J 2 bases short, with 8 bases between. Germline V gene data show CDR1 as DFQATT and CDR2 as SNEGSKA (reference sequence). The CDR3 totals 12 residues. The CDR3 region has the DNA TGCAGTGCTGCACAGATCACAGATACGCAGTATTTT. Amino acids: CSAAQITDTQYF.

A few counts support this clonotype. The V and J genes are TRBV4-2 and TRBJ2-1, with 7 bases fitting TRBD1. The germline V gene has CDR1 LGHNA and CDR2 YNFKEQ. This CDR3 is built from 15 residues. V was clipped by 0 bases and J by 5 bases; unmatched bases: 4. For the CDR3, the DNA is TGTGCCAGCAGCCAAGAGCAGGGGGTCCACAATGAGCAGTTCTTC. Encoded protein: CASSQEQGVHNEQFF.

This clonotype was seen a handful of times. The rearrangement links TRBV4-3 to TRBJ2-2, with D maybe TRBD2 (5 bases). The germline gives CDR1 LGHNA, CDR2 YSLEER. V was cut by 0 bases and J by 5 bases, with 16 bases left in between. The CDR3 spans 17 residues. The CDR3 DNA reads TGCGCCAGCAGCCAAGATCCGGCGGGTATAGAGACCGGGGAGCTGTTTTTT. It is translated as CASSQDPAGIETGELFF.

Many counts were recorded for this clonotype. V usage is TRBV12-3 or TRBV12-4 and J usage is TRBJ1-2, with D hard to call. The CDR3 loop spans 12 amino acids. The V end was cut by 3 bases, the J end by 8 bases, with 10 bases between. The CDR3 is CASSFAGMGYTF. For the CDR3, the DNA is TGTGCCAGCAGTTTCGCGGGAATGGGCTACACCTTC.

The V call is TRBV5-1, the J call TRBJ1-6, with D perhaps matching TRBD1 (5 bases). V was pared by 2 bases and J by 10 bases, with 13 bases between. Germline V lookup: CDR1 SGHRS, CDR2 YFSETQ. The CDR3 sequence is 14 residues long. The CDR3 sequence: CASSFSTGQSPLHF. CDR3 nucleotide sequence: TGCGCCAGCAGCTTTTCTACAGGTCAGTCACCCCTCCACTTT. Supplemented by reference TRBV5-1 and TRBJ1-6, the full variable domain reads KAGVTQTPRYLIKTRGQQVTLSCSPISGHRSVSWYQQTPGQGLQFLFEYFSETQRNKGNFPGRFSGRQFSNSRSEMNVSTLELGDSALYLCASSFSTGQSPLHFGNGTRLTVT.

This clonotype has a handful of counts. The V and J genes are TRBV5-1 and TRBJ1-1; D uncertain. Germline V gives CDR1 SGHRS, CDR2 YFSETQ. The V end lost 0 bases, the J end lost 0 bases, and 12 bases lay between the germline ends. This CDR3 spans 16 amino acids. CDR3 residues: CASSLALTGMNTEAFF. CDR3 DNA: TGCGCCAGCAGCTTGGCCCTGACTGGGATGAACACTGAAGCTTTCTTT.

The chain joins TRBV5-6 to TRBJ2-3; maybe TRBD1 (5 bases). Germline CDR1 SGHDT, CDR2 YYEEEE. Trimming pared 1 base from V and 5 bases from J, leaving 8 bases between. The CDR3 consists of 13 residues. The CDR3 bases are TGTGCCAGCAGCTTGAAAGGGGTAGATACGCAGTATTTT. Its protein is CASSLKGVDTQYF.

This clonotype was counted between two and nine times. CDR3: CASSSAGQGYNSPLHF. In DNA, the CDR3 is TGTGCCAGCAGTTCCGCAGGGCAGGGATATAATTCACCCCTCCACTTT. The V and J genes are TRBV27 and TRBJ1-6; possibly TRBD1 for D (5 bases). Trimming cost V 4 bases and J 4 bases, with 14 bases left between them. The CDR3 consists of 16 residues. The germline V gene encodes CDR1 MNHEY and CDR2 SMNVEV (reference sequence).

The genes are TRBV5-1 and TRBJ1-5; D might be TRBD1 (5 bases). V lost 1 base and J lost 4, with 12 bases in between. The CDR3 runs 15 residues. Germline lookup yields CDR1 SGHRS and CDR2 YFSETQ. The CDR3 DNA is TGCGCCAGCAGCTTGATTGGGGGTACTAATCAGCCCCAGCATTTT. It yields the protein CASSLIGGTNQPQHF.

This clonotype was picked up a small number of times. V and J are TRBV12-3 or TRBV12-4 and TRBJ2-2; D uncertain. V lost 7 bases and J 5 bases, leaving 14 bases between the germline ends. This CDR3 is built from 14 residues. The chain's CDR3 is CASTLLSVTGELFF. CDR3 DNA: TGTGCCAGCACCCTCCTCAGTGTTACCGGGGAGCTGTTTTTT.

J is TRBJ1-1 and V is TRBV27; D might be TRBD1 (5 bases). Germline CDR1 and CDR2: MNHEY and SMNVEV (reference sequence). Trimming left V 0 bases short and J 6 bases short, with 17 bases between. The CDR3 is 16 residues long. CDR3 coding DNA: TGTGCCAGCAGTTTATCGACTGGCAGGGCGAGGGCTGAAGCTTTCTTT. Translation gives CASSLSTGRARAEAFF.

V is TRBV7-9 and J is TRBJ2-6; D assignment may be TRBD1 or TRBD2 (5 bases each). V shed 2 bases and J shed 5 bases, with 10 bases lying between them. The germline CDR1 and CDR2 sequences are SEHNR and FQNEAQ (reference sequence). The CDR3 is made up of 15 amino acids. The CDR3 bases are TGTGCCAGCAGCTTAACCGGGACCCGGGCCAACGTCCTGACTTTC. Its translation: CASSLTGTRANVLTF.

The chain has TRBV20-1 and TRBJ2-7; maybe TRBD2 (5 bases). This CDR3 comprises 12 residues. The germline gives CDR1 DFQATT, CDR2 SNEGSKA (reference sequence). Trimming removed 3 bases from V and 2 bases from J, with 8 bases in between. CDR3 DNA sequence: TGCAGTGCTAGTCGGGAAACCTACGAGCAGTACTTC. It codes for CSASRETYEQYF.

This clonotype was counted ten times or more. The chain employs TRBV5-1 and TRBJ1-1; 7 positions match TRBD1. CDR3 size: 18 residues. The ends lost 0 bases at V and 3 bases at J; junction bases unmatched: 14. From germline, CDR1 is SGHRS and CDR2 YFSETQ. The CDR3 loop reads CASSLGGGSPLMDTEAFF. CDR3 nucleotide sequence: TGCGCCAGCAGCTTGGGAGGGGGCTCCCCACTTATGGACACTGAAGCTTTCTTT. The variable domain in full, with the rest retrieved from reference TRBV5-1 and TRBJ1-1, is KAGVTQTPRYLIKTRGQQVTLSCSPISGHRSVSWYQQTPGQGLQFLFEYFSETQRNKGNFPGRFSGRQFSNSRSEMNVSTLELGDSALYLCASSLGGGSPLMDTEAFFGQGTRLTVV.

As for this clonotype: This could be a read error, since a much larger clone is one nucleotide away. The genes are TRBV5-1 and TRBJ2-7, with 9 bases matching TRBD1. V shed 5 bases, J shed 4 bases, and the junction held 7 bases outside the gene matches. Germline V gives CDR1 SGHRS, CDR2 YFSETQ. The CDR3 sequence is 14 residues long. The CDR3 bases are TGCGCCAGCAGACCGGGACAGGGTTTATACGAGCAGTACTTC. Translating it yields CASRPGQGLYEQYF.

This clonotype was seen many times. The CDR3 coding sequence is TGTGCCAGCAGCCCAACCCGGGACAGGGTCTCGGTTTCACCCCTCCACTTT. Residues: CASSPTRDRVSVSPLHF. This rearrangement joins TRBV7-8 to TRBJ1-6; 9 bases fit TRBD1. The CDR3 spans 17 residues. Germline assignment: CDR1 SGHVS and CDR2 FQNEAQ. V was clipped by 5 bases and J by 9 bases; unmatched bases: 14.

CDR3 in DNA: TGTGCCAGCAAGATACAGGGCCCAATGTCTCAATACGAGCAGTACTTC. Translated, it gives CASKIQGPMSQYEQYF. The chain carries TRBV27 and TRBJ2-7; maybe TRBD1 (6 bases). Trimming took off 7 bases at V and 4 bases at J, with 23 bases between the two ends. The CDR3 loop spans 16 amino acids. Germline V gene lookup returns CDR1 MNHEY and CDR2 SMNVEV (reference sequence).

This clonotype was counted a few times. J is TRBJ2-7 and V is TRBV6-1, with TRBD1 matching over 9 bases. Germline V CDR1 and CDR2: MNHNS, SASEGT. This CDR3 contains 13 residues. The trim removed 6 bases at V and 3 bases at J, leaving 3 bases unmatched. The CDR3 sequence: CASRDRGGYEQYF. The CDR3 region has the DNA TGTGCCAGCAGGGACAGGGGAGGCTACGAGCAGTACTTC.

CDR3 nucleotide sequence: TGCAGCGTTGAACCAGGGAGGGAAGAGACCCAGTACTTC. Translation gives CSVEPGREETQYF. The rearrangement uses TRBV29-1 and TRBJ2-5; 7 bases match TRBD2. J was trimmed by 3 bases and V by 2 bases; bases with no gene match: 3. Germline V gives CDR1 SQVTM, CDR2 ANQGSEA. This CDR3 is 13 amino acids long.